The 30 T cell receptor beta chains below all came from one sample that was sequenced in a study of blood T cell repertoires in COVID-19. Here immunoSEQ multiplex PCR was the method, and the copy in TCRdb shows in-frame clones only, minus some. This sample carries approximately 190,000 clones, 70% to 90% of them seen once, and the ten largest clones take approximately 25%. The sample consisted of PBMCs or T cells enriched from blood (not recorded which). Receptor source: a woman between 40 and 55 years old in a cohort exposed to, infected with or recovered from COVID-19 (not recorded which).

The gene calls are TRBV7-2 and TRBJ2-3; 10 nucleotides match TRBD2. This CDR3 is 15 amino acids long. Trimming took 1 base from V and 5 from J; bases not matched to a gene: 3. The germline gives CDR1 SGHTA, CDR2 FQGNSA. DNA of the CDR3: TGTGCCAGCAGCTTAGTAGCGGGAGGTCTAGATACGCAGTATTTT. It translates to CASSLVAGGLDTQYF. Combining the CDR3 with reference TRBV7-2 and TRBJ2-3 gives the whole variable domain GAGVSQSPSNKVTEKGKDVELRCDPISGHTALYWYRQSLGQGLEFLIYFQGNSAPDKSGLPSDRFSAERTGGSVSTLTIQRTQQEDSAVYLCASSLVAGGLDTQYFGPGTRLTVL.

V usage is TRBV27 and J usage is TRBJ2-5; 7 bases line up with TRBD1. The CDR3 loop spans 13 amino acids. Trimming cost V 8 bases and J 7 bases; bases outside gene matches: 10. CDR1 MNHEY and CDR2 SMNVEV come from the germline V gene (reference sequence). The CDR3 nucleotides are TGTGCCAGCGGACAGGTCCCTCTACGGACCCAGTACTTC. Protein product: CASGQVPLRTQYF.

The chain combines TRBV7-2 with TRBJ2-3; weak D call: TRBD2 (5 bases). Trimming cost V 3 bases and J 3 bases, with 13 bases left between them. CDR1 and CDR2 from the germline V gene are SGHTA and FQGNSA. This CDR3 spans 15 amino acids. The CDR3 bases are TGTGCCAGCAGCTTCCCGGGGTCCGGAACAGATACGCAGTATTTT. This codes for CASSFPGSGTDTQYF.

This clone has just one count. This chain uses TRBV25-1 with TRBJ1-1, with 7 positions matching TRBD1. CDR3 size: 15 residues. Germline values: CDR1 MGHDK, CDR2 SYGVNS. J lost 1 base, V lost 3 bases, and 5 bases had no gene match. DNA of the CDR3: TGTGCCAGCAGTGACCTCAGGGGGGCGAACACTGAAGCTTTCTTT. Protein sequence: CASSDLRGANTEAFF.

As to this clone: Other DNA sequences in this sample translate to the same CDR3. The chain uses TRBV4-1 and TRBJ2-7, with 9 bases fitting TRBD1. Germline V gives CDR1 MGHRA, CDR2 YSYEKL. The CDR3 is 14 residues long. J lost 0 bases, V lost 3 bases, and 0 bases had no gene match. In DNA form, the CDR3 reads TGCGCCAGCAGCCAGGACAGGGGCTCCTACGAGCAGTACTTC. Amino acids: CASSQDRGSYEQYF.

This clone was observed a single time. J is TRBJ2-1 and V is TRBV7-6, with 8 bases that match TRBD2. Germline CDR1 SGHVS, CDR2 FNYEAQ. The CDR3 totals 15 residues. V was clipped by 1 base and J by 6 bases; unmatched bases: 5. CDR3 sequence: CASSLGREVVNEQFF. The CDR3 bases are TGTGCCAGCAGCTTAGGGCGGGAGGTAGTCAATGAGCAGTTCTTC.

The V and J genes are TRBV6-2 or TRBV6-3 and TRBJ2-4, with 8 bases fitting TRBD1. Germline V lookup: CDR1 MNHEY, CDR2 SVGEGT. Trimming cost V 4 bases and J 0 bases; bases outside gene matches: 2. CDR3 length: 15 residues. This CDR3 is CASSWGQEAKNIQYF. CDR3 DNA: TGTGCCAGCAGTTGGGGACAGGAAGCCAAAAACATTCAGTACTTC.

The V call is TRBV10-3, the J call TRBJ2-3, with D unclear. This CDR3 is 14 amino acids long. Germline CDR1 ENHRY, CDR2 SYGVKD. V was cut by 0 bases and J by 1 base, with 5 bases left in between. The DNA of the CDR3 is TGTGCCATCAGTGAGTCCCGTCGCACAGATACGCAGTATTTT. This codes for CAISESRRTDTQYF.

The chain couples TRBV5-1 to TRBJ2-3; 11 bases line up with TRBD1. Unmatched junction bases numbered 7, after V lost 4 bases and J lost 3 bases. CDR3 size: 16 residues. CDR1 and CDR2 (germline): SGHRS, YFSETQ. The CDR3 protein is CASSTGTGGYTDTQYF. The CDR3 region has the DNA TGCGCCAGCAGCACCGGGACAGGGGGTTATACAGATACGCAGTATTTT.

This clone has a count of ten or more. The chain employs TRBV6-5 and TRBJ2-7; tentatively, D is TRBD2 (7 bases). The germline CDR1 and CDR2 sequences are MNHEY and SVGAGI. The CDR3 loop spans 15 amino acids. V lost 0 bases, J lost 2 bases, and 11 bases lay in between. As DNA, the CDR3 is TGTGCCAGCAGTTACTCGAACGGGGGGCCCTACGAGCAGTACTTC. It codes for CASSYSNGGPYEQYF.

The J gene is TRBJ2-7, the V gene TRBV2; 7 bases are a match to TRBD1. Per the germline V gene, CDR1 is SNHLY and CDR2 is FYNNEI. J lost 8 bases, V lost 7 bases, and 8 bases had no gene match. This CDR3 comprises 12 residues. For the CDR3, the DNA is TGTGCCAGCAATACAGGGGAGCCTCAGCAGTACTTC. Translating it yields CASNTGEPQQYF.

The chain is built from TRBV5-4 and TRBJ2-7; 10 bases are shared with TRBD1. There are 16 residues in the CDR3. The V and J ends lost 4 bases and 3 bases, in that order; junction bases with no gene match: 10. Germline V gene lookup returns CDR1 SGHNT and CDR2 YYREEE (reference sequence). CDR3 loop: CASSHWTGTGDYEQYF. The CDR3 region has the DNA TGTGCCAGCAGCCATTGGACCGGGACAGGGGACTACGAGCAGTACTTC. The full variable domain, completed using reference TRBV5-4 and TRBJ2-7, is ETGVTQSPTHLIKTRGQQVTLRCSSQSGHNTVSWYQQALGQGPQFIFQYYREEENGRGNFPPRFSGLQFPNYSSELNVNALELDDSALYLCASSHWTGTGDYEQYFGPGTRLTVT.

The chain has TRBV10-3 and TRBJ1-5; D is possibly TRBD1 (6 bases). Germline CDR1 reads ENHRY; CDR2 reads SYGVKD. This CDR3 has 14 amino acids. The V end lost 8 bases, the J end lost 1 base, and 12 bases lay between the germline ends. The CDR3 region has the DNA TGTGCCATCTCAACGCAGGGGAGCAATCAGCCCCAGCATTTT. It is translated as CAISTQGSNQPQHF.

The V gene is TRBV13, the J gene TRBJ1-5, with 7 bases fitting TRBD1. Trimming at V came to 5 bases and at J to 0 bases, leaving 7 bases not matched to a gene. The CDR3 totals 16 residues. The germline CDR1 and CDR2 sequences are PRHDT and FYEKMQ (reference sequence). The CDR3 DNA sequence: TGTGCCAGCAGCACACGACAGGGAGGTAGCAATCAGCCCCAGCATTTT. Its translation is CASSTRQGGSNQPQHF.

The chain joins TRBV30 to TRBJ1-2, with D perhaps TRBD1 (6 bases). Trimming cost V 3 bases and J 4 bases, with 18 bases left between them. The CDR3 has 15 amino acids. Germline V gene sequence: CDR1 GTSNPN, CDR2 SVGIG (reference sequence). The CDR3 sequence is CAWREQGFGLYGYTF. For the CDR3, the DNA is TGTGCCTGGAGGGAGCAGGGGTTCGGTCTCTATGGCTACACCTTC.

The rearrangement joins TRBV5-4 to TRBJ2-2, with no clear D. The CDR3 runs to 16 residues. Germline CDR1 reads SGHNT; CDR2 reads YYREEE (reference sequence). Between the trimmed V and J ends, which lost 4 bases and 8 bases, there was a span of 21 bases. For the CDR3, the DNA is TGTGCCAGCAGCCCTCACGTTGGGCCATATCTTGGGGAGCTGTTTTTT. It yields the protein CASSPHVGPYLGELFF.

The rearrangement uses TRBV4-2 and TRBJ2-1, with TRBD2 matching over 13 bases. CDR3 length: 19 residues. Losses at the gene ends were 5 bases for V and 0 bases for J; bases not matched to a gene: 10. CDR1 LGHNA and CDR2 YNFKEQ come from the germline V gene. CDR3 region: CASSSRTSGGTSSYNEQFF. DNA for the CDR3: TGTGCCAGCAGCTCGCGGACTAGCGGGGGTACTAGCTCCTACAATGAGCAGTTCTTC.

The chain couples TRBV4-1 to TRBJ1-1, with a tentative D call TRBD1 (5 bases). V gave up 3 bases and J gave up 8 bases, with 16 bases separating them. The CDR3 covers 14 residues. In germline, CDR1 is MGHRA, CDR2 YSYEKL. The CDR3 sequence: CASSHSPTGEEAFF. As DNA, the CDR3 is TGCGCCAGCAGCCACTCTCCTACAGGTGAAGAAGCTTTCTTT.

The chain employs TRBV7-9 and TRBJ1-1; 7 bases agree with TRBD1. Germline trimming cut 1 base from V and 6 bases from J; bases unmatched to any gene: 8. CDR1 is SEHNR and CDR2 is FQNEAQ in the germline V gene (reference sequence). CDR3 length equals 15 residues. The CDR3 DNA reads TGTGCCAGCAGCTTAGAAGGGGGCGGGGAAGCTGAAGCTTTCTTT. This encodes CASSLEGGGEAEAFF.

A single count supports this clone. V usage is TRBV19 and J usage is TRBJ1-5; TRBD1 agrees at 8 bases. Germline values: CDR1 LNHDA, CDR2 SQIVND (reference sequence). V was clipped by 2 bases and J by 2 bases; unmatched bases: 2. The CDR3 runs 15 residues. Written as DNA, the CDR3 is TGTGCCAGTAGTATACAGACAGGGGGCAATCAGCCCCAGCATTTT. This translates into CASSIQTGGNQPQHF. Full variable domain (missing parts from reference TRBV19 and TRBJ1-5): DGGITQSPKYLFRKEGQNVTLSCEQNLNHDAMYWYRQDPGQGLRLIYYSQIVNDFQKGDIAEGYSVSREKKESFPLTVTSAQKNPTAFYLCASSIQTGGNQPQHFGDGTRLSIL.

This clone is a singleton in its sample. The chain joins TRBV7-6 to TRBJ2-2; 9 nucleotides agree with TRBD2. Losses at the gene ends were 3 bases for V and 7 bases for J; bases not matched to a gene: 6. This CDR3 has 15 amino acids. Germline CDR1 is SGHVS and CDR2 is FNYEAQ. DNA for the CDR3: TGTGCCAGCAGCTTGGTAGCGGGAGAAATCGGGGAGCTGTTTTTT. Amino acid sequence: CASSLVAGEIGELFF.

The chain recombines TRBV6-5 with TRBJ2-7; 8 nucleotides line up with TRBD1. This CDR3 comprises 14 residues. After removal of 7 bases from V and 4 bases from J, the junction contained 9 bases not matched to a gene. The germline V gene has CDR1 MNHEY and CDR2 SVGAGI. As DNA, the CDR3 is TGTGCCAGCAACCCGACAGGGGCTGGGTACGAGCAGTACTTC. It translates to CASNPTGAGYEQYF.

The rearrangement uses TRBV25-1 and TRBJ1-4; maybe TRBD1 (5 bases). This CDR3 has 16 residues. Deletions cut 6 bases from V and 7 bases from J, with 21 bases between. Germline values: CDR1 MGHDK, CDR2 SYGVNS. The CDR3 sequence is CASSQYPGLSAEKLFF. Here the CDR3 DNA reads TGTGCCAGCAGCCAATACCCGGGACTATCGGCTGAAAAACTGTTTTTT.

The rearrangement joins TRBV4-1 to TRBJ1-5; tentatively, D is TRBD1 (5 bases). CDR1 is MGHRA, CDR2 YSYEKL, per germline. V gave up 1 base and J gave up 3 bases, with 13 bases separating them. The CDR3 is made up of 16 amino acids. The CDR3: CASSQAEGRANQPQHF. The DNA for the CDR3 is TGCGCCAGCAGCCAAGCGGAGGGCAGGGCCAATCAGCCCCAGCATTTT.

The chain is built from TRBV4-1 and TRBJ2-7, with 7 bases identical to TRBD2. The CDR3 contains 17 residues. The ends lost 1 base at V and 6 bases at J; junction bases unmatched: 15. Germline loops: CDR1 MGHRA, CDR2 YSYEKL. In DNA, the CDR3 is TGCGCCAGCAGCCAAGTCTGGGGACTTGGGAGGGCCTCCGAGCAGTACTTC. The encoded protein is CASSQVWGLGRASEQYF.

V usage is TRBV6-5 and J usage is TRBJ2-3, with D possibly TRBD1 on 6 matching bases. In germline, CDR1 is MNHEY, CDR2 SVGAGI. The CDR3 has 15 residues. V lost 1 base and J 0 bases, leaving 8 bases between the germline ends. The CDR3, as DNA: TGTGCCAGCAGTTACTGGCAGGGGAGCACAGATACGCAGTATTTT. Its translation is CASSYWQGSTDTQYF.

The chain is built from TRBV28 and TRBJ2-3; 7 positions agree with TRBD2. The V gene end was trimmed by 2 bases and the J gene end by 3 bases; junction bases not matched to a gene: 11. The CDR3 has 17 amino acids. In germline, CDR1 is MDHEN, CDR2 SYDVKM. The CDR3 sequence: CASSLRGRELKTDTQYF. The DNA for the CDR3 is TGTGCCAGCAGTTTAAGAGGGAGGGAGTTAAAAACAGATACGCAGTATTTT.

The chain has TRBV4-1 and TRBJ2-3; the match to TRBD2 covers 7 bases. The germline V gene has CDR1 MGHRA and CDR2 YSYEKL. The length of the CDR3 is 16 residues. J was trimmed by 2 bases and V by 0 bases; bases with no gene match: 5. The CDR3 loop reads CASSQEPGLNTDTQYF. CDR3 coding DNA: TGCGCCAGCAGCCAAGAACCGGGACTAAACACAGATACGCAGTATTTT.

This chain uses TRBV10-3 with TRBJ1-1; D is possibly TRBD1 (6 bases). Between the trimmed V and J ends, which lost 10 bases and 0 bases, there was a span of 12 bases. This CDR3 spans 13 amino acids. Germline loops: CDR1 ENHRY, CDR2 SYGVKD. The CDR3 DNA sequence: TGTGCCACTGAGACAGGTCTGAACACTGAAGCTTTCTTT. Protein: CATETGLNTEAFF.

The chain joins TRBV11-2 to TRBJ1-1; no firm D call. Germline V lookup: CDR1 SGHAT, CDR2 FQNNGV. CDR3 size: 13 residues. Trimming left V 3 bases short and J 0 bases short, with 5 bases between. The CDR3 bases are TGTGCCAGCAGCTTTGGGCTGAACACTGAAGCTTTCTTT. Its protein is CASSFGLNTEAFF.